This T cell receptor (beta chain) was documented in a study of cytomegalovirus exposure and HLA in healthy donors. About the research overall: The 120 or so validation repertoires used a platform that matched the one used for the approximately 610 first-cohort repertoires, as a later analysis reported.

Study findings and constraints: Cytomegalovirus association was assigned to about 150 TCR beta chains. One later analysis, an examination of the roughly 110 validation repertoires, found that first-cohort TCR clusters tended to co-occur in them. Some public TCRs appeared in many individuals, while most sequences were rare.

This clone came up once. Its antigen is undetermined. Germline V lookup: CDR1 SNHLY, CDR2 FYNNEI. J was trimmed by 7 bases and V by 6 bases; bases with no gene match: 7. The CDR3 covers 14 residues. Only in-frame clones appear in the TCRdb table, and some are missing; sequencing was by immunoSEQ multiplex PCR. The sample consists of roughly 130,000 clones, about 88% of them appearing once. The sequencing sample was made of PBMCs. This TCR was sampled from a man under 40 in good health and CMV-seronegative. The chain couples TRBV2 to TRBJ2-1, with TRBD2 identical over 9 bases. As DNA, the CDR3 is TGTGCCAGCAGGCCCCCTCTAGCGGGAAATGAGCAGTTCTTC. It specifies CASRPPLAGNEQFF.